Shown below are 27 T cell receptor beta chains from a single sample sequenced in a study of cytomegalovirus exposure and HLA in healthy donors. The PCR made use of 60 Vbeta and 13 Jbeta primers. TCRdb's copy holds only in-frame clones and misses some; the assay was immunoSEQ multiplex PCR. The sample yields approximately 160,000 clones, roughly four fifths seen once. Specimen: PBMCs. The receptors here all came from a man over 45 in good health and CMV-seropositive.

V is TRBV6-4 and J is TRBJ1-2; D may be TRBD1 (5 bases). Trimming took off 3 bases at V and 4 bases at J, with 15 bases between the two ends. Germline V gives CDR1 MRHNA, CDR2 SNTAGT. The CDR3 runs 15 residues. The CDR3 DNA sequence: TGTGCCAGCAGTGAGGGGCTGATAAGGATCTATGGCTACACCTTC. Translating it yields CASSEGLIRIYGYTF.

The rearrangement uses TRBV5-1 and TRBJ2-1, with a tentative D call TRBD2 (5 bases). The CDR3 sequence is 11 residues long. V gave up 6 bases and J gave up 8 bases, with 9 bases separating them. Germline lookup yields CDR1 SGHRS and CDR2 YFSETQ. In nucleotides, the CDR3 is TGCGCCAGCACCCGCGGGTATGAGCAGTTCTTC. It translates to CASTRGYEQFF.

Here the CDR3 reads CATEQGAGEQFF. The CDR3 DNA reads as TGTGCCACCGAACAGGGGGCGGGTGAGCAGTTCTTC. The chain is built from TRBV10-3 and TRBJ2-1, with 9 bases identical to TRBD1. There are 12 residues in the CDR3. Germline V gene data show CDR1 as ENHRY and CDR2 as SYGVKD. J gave up 9 bases and V 10 bases, and 7 bases lay outside the gene matches.

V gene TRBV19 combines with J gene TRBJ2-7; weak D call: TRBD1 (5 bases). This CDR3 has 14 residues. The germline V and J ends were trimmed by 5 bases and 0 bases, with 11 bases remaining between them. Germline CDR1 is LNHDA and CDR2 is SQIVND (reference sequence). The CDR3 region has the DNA TGTGCCAGTAGTTTGGTAGGGGACTCCTACGAGCAGTACTTC. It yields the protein CASSLVGDSYEQYF.

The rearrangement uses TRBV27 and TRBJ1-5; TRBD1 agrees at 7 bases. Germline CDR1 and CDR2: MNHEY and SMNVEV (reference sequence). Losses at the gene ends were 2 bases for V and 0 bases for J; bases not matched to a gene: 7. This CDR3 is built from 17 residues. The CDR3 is CASSLQGQPYSNQPQHF. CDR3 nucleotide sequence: TGTGCCAGCAGTTTACAGGGACAGCCTTATAGCAATCAGCCCCAGCATTTT.

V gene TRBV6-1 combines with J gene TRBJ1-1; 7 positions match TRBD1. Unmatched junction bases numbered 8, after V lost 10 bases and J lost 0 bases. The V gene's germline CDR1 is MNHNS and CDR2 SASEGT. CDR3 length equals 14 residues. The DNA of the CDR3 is TGTGCCATCAGGGTGGGACAGATGAACACTGAAGCTTTCTTT. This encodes CAIRVGQMNTEAFF.

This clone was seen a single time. CDR3 loop: CASSLMGQSTDTQYF. DNA for the CDR3: TGTGCCAGCAGCTTGATGGGACAGAGCACAGATACGCAGTATTTT. The gene calls are TRBV7-3 and TRBJ2-3; 7 nucleotides align to TRBD1. The CDR3 is 15 residues long. V gave up 3 bases and J gave up 0 bases; unmatched junction bases: 3. Germline V gene data show CDR1 as SGHTA and CDR2 as FQGTGA.

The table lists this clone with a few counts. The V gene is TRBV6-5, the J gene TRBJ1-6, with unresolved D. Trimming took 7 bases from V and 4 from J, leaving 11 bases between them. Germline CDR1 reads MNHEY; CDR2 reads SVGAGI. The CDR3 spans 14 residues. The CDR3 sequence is CASKTAGYNSPLHF. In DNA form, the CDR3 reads TGTGCCAGCAAAACCGCCGGTTATAATTCACCCCTCCACTTT.

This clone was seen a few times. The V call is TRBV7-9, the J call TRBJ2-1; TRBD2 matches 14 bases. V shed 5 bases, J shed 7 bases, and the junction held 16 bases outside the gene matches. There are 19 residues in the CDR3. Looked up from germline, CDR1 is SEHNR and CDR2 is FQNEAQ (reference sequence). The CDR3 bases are TGTGCCAGCAGCCCGGAAGGGACTAGCGGGAGAGGGATCGCGAATGAGCAGTTCTTC. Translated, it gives CASSPEGTSGRGIANEQFF.

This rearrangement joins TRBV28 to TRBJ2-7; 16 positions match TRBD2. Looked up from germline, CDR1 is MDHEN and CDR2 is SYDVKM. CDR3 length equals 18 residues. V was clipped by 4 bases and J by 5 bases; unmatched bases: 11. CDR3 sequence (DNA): TGTGCCAGCAGTTCCCCCGGGACTAGCGGGGGGGCCCGGAACGAGCAGTACTTC. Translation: CASSSPGTSGGARNEQYF. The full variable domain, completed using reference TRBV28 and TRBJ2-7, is DVKVTQSSRYLVKRTGEKVFLECVQDMDHENMFWYRQDPGLGLRLIYFSYDVKMKEKGDIPEGYSVSREKKERFSLILESASTNQTSMYLCASSSPGTSGGARNEQYFGPGTRLTVT.

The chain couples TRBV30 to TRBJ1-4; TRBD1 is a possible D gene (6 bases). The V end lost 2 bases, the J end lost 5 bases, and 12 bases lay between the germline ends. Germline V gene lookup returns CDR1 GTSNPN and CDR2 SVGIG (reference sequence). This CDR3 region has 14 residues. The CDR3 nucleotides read TGTGCCTGGAGTCTTGACAGGAGAAATGAAAAACTGTTTTTT. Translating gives CAWSLDRRNEKLFF.

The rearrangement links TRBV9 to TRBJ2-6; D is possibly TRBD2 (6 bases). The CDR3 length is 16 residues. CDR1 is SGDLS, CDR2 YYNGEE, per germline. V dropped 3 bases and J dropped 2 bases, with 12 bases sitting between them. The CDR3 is CASSGEWGAGANVLTF. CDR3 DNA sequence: TGTGCCAGCAGCGGGGAATGGGGGGCTGGGGCCAACGTCCTGACTTTC.

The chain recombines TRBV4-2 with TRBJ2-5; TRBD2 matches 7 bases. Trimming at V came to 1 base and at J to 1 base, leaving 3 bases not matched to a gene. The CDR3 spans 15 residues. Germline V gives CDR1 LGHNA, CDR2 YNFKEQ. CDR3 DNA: TGTGCCAGCAGCCAAGTGAGCGGGGTCCAAGAGACCCAGTACTTC. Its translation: CASSQVSGVQETQYF.

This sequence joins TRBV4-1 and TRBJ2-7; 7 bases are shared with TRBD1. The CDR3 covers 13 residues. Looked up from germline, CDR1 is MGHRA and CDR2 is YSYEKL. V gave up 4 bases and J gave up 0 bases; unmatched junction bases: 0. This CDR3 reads CASSRDSSYEQYF. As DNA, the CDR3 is TGCGCCAGCAGCCGGGACAGCTCCTACGAGCAGTACTTC.

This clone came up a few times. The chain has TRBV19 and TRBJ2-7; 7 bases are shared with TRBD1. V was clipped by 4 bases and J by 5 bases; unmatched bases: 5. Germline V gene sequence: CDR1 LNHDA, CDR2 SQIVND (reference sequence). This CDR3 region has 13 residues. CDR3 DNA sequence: TGTGCCAGTAGTACGGACAGGTTCCACGAGCAGTACTTC. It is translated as CASSTDRFHEQYF.

In DNA, the CDR3 is TGTGCCAGCAGCCACAGGGGAACTGAAGCTTTCTTT. Protein product: CASSHRGTEAFF. This sequence joins TRBV14 and TRBJ1-1, with TRBD1 as a possible D gene (6 bases). The CDR3 length is 12 residues. Trimming took 3 bases from V and 5 from J, leaving 7 bases between them. Germline V gene sequence: CDR1 SGHDN, CDR2 FVKESK.

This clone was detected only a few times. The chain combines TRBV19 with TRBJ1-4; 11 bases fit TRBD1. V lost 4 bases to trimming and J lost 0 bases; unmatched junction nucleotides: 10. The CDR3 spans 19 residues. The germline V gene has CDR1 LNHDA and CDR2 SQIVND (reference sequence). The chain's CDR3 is CASSTGTGGQDATNEKLFF. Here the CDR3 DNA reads TGTGCCAGTAGTACCGGGACAGGGGGGCAGGATGCAACTAATGAAAAACTGTTTTTT.

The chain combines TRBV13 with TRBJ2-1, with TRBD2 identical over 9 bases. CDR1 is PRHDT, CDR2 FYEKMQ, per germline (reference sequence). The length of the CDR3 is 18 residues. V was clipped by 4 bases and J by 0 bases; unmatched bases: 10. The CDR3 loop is CASSSPTLAGSSYNEQFF. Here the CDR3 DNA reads TGTGCCAGCAGCTCACCAACTCTAGCGGGAAGCTCCTACAATGAGCAGTTCTTC.

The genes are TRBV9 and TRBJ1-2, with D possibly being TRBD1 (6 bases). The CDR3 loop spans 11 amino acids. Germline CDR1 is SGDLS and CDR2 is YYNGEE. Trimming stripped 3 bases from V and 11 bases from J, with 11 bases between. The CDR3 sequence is CASSGQVGYTF. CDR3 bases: TGTGCCAGCAGCGGACAGGTGGGGTACACCTTC.

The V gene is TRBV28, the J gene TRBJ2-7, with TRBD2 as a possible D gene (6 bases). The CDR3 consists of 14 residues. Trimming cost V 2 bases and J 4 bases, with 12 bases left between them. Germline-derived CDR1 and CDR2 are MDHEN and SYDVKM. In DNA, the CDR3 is TGTGCCAGCAGTTTAGCGGGACGACCTTACGAGCAGTACTTC. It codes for CASSLAGRPYEQYF.

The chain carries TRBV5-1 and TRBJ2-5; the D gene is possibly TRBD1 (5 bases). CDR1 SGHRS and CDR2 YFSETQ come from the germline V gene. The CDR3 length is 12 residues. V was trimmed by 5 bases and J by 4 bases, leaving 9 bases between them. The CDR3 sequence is CASSRGRETQYF. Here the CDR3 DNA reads TGCGCCAGCAGTAGGGGAAGAGAGACCCAGTACTTC.

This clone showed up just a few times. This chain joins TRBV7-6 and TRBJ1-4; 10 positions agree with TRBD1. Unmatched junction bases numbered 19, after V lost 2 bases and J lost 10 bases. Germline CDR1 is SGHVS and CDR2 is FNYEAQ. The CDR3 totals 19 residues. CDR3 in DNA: TGTGCCAGCAGCTTACCCCTTGACCTCGGGGGGACAGGGGAAGTAAAACTGTTTTTT. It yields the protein CASSLPLDLGGTGEVKLFF. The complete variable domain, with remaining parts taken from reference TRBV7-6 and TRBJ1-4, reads GAGVSQSPRYKVTKRGQDVALRCDPISGHVSLYWYRQALGQGPEFLTYFNYEAQQDKSGLPNDRFSAERPEGSISTLTIQRTEQRDSAMYRCASSLPLDLGGTGEVKLFFGSGTQLSVL.

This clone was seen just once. Written as DNA, the CDR3 is TGTGCCAGCAGCCAAGATGGGCCCTCACCCCTCCACTTT. Protein: CASSQDGPSPLHF. The V call is TRBV4-2, the J call TRBJ1-6; D uncertain. The CDR3 has 13 residues. Trimming left V 0 bases short and J 10 bases short, with 7 bases between. In germline, CDR1 is LGHNA, CDR2 YNFKEQ.

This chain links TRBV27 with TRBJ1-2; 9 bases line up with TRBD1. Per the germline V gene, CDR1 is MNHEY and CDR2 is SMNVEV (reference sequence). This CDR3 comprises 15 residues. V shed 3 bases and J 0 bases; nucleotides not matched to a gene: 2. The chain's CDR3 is CASSLTGGPNYGYTF. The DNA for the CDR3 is TGTGCCAGCAGTTTGACAGGGGGTCCTAACTATGGCTACACCTTC.

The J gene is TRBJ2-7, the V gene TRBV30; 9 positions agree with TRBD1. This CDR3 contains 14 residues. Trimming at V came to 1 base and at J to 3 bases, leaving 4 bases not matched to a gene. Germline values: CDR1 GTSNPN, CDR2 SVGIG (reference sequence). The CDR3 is CAWSGTGAYYEQYF. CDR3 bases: TGTGCCTGGAGTGGGACAGGGGCCTACTACGAGCAGTACTTC.

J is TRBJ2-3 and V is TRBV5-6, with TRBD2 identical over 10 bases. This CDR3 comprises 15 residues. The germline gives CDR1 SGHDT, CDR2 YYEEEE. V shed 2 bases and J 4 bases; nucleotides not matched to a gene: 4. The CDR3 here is CASSFPSGSPDTQYF. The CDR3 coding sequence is TGTGCCAGCAGCTTCCCTAGCGGGAGTCCAGATACGCAGTATTTT. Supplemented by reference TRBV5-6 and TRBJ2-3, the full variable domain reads DAGVTQSPTHLIKTRGQQVTLRCSPKSGHDTVSWYQQALGQGPQFIFQYYEEEERQRGNFPDRFSGHQFPNYSSELNVNALLLGDSALYLCASSFPSGSPDTQYFGPGTRLTVL.

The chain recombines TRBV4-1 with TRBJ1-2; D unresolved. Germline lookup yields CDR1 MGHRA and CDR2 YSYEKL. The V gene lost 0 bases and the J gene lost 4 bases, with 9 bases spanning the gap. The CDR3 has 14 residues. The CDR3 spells CASSQDKGVYGYTF. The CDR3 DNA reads TGCGCCAGCAGCCAAGATAAAGGAGTCTATGGCTACACCTTC.